One T cell receptor (beta chain) is described in this entry. Original processing notes: From reference gene primer amplification, estimates of nucleated cell counts were derived. TCRdb keeps only in-frame clones here, not all; method: immunoSEQ multiplex PCR. The V and J calls and clone size were taken over from that table, and D and trimming were inferred from the DNA. The table lists fewer than 350,000 clones, 70% to 90% of them singletons. The sample belongs to a study of blood T cell repertoires in COVID-19. The wider study: Collection of acute and convalescent COVID-19 samples took place in the United States, Italy and Spain. Nucleic acid was either cDNA or gDNA, and it came from T cells, B-cell-depleted T cells, or PBMCs.

From germline, CDR1 is SGHAT and CDR2 FQNNGV. With 5 bases removed from V and 1 base from J, the gap between germline ends came to 14 bases. CDR3 length equals 15 residues. This receptor was taken from a young woman who had recovered from COVID-19. The rearrangement links TRBV11-2 to TRBJ1-2; TRBD1 might be the D (5 bases). Material for sequencing was peripheral blood. The DNA of the CDR3 is TGTGCCAGCAGCCCCGGACACACGGGTAACTATGGCTACACCTTC. This translates into CASSPGHTGNYGYTF.